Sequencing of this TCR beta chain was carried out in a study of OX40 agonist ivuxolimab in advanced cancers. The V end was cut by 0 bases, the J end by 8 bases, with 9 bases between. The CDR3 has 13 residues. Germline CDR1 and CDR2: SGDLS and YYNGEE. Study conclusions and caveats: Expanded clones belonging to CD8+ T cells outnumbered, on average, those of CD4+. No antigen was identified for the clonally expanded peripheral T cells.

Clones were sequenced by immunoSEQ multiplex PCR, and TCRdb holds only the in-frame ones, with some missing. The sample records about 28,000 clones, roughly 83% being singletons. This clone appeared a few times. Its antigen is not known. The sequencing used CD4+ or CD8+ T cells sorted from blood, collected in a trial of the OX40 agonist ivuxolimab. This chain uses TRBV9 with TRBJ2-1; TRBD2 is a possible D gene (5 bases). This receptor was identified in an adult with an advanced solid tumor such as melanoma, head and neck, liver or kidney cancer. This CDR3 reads CASSVGLADEQFF. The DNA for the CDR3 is TGTGCCAGCAGCGTAGGCCTAGCAGATGAGCAGTTCTTC.